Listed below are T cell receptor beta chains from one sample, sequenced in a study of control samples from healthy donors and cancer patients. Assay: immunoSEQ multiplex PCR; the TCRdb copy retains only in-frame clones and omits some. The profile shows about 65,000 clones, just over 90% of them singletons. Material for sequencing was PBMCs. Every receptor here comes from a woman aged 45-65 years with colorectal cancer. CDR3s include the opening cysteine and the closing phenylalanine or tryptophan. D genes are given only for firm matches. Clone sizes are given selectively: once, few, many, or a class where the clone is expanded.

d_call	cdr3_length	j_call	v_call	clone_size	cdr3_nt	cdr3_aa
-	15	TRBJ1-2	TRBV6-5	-	TGTGCCAGCAGCTCGCTCGCCACTGGAGACTATGGCTACACCTTC	CASSSLATGDYGYTF
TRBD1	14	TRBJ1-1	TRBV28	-	TGTGCCAGCAGTTTACAGGGGGTACGGACTGAAGCTTTCTTT	CASSLQGVRTEAFF
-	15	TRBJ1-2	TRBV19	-	TGTGCCAGTAAAGGGCGCCCCACAGCTAACTATGGCTACACCTTC	CASKGRPTANYGYTF
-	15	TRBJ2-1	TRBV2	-	TGTGCCAGCAGGTCGTTTAGAACCTCCTACAATGAGCAGTTCTTC	CASRSFRTSYNEQFF
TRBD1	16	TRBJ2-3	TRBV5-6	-	TGTGCCAGCAGCGACACAGGGGGTATCGACACAGATACGCAGTATTTT	CASSDTGGIDTDTQYF
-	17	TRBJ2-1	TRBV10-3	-	TGTGCCATCAGTGAGGGGAGGTCGGGACAAGCAAACAATGAGCAGTTCTTC	CAISEGRSGQANNEQFF
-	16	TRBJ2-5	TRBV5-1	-	TGCGCCAGCAGCTTGGGGCGGCAGGGGATCTTAGAGACCCAGTACTTC	CASSLGRQGILETQYF
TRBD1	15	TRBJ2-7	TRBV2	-	TGTGCCAGCAGTCGACAGGGAGCTACATCGGCGGAGCAGTACTTC	CASSRQGATSAEQYF
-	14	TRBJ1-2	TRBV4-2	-	TGTGCCAGCAGCCAAGGTTCTCGTGCCTATGGCTACACCTTC	CASSQGSRAYGYTF
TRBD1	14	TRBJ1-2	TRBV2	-	TGTGCCAGCAGAGCCACAGGGGGCGCGGATGGCTACACCTTC	CASRATGGADGYTF
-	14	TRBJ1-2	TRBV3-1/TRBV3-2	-	TGTGCCAGCAGCCAAGTCTCGTCGGACTATGGCTACACCTTC	CASSQVSSDYGYTF
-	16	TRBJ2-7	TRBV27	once	TGTGCCAGCAGTTTATCTTCGGTCATCAGCTCCTACGAGCAGTACTTC	CASSLSSVISSYEQYF
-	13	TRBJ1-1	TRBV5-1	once	TGCGCCAGCAGCTTGGCGGGGAACACTGAAGCTTTCTTT	CASSLAGNTEAFF
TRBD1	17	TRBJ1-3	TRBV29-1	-	TGCAGCGTTGTTAGGCCCGGACAGGGGAACTCTGGAAACACCATATATTTT	CSVVRPGQGNSGNTIYF
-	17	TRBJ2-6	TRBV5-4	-	TGTGCCAGCAGCTTCCCAGGGTTGGCATCTGGGGCCAACGTCCTGACTTTC	CASSFPGLASGANVLTF
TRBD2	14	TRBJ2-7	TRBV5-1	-	TGCGCCAGCAGCGCTACGGGAGGAACCTACGAGCAGTACTTC	CASSATGGTYEQYF
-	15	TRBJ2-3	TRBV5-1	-	TGCGCCAGCAGCTGGTTGGGGGCGGGCACAGATACGCAGTATTTT	CASSWLGAGTDTQYF
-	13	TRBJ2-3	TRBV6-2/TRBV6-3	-	TGTGCCAGCAGTTACTTGGGTTCAGATACGCAGTATTTT	CASSYLGSDTQYF
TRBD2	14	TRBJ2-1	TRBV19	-	TGTGCCAGTAGTACTAGCGGGAGTATCCATGAGCAGTTCTTC	CASSTSGSIHEQFF
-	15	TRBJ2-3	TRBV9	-	TGTGCCAGCAGCGTAGTAAATACCAGCACAGATACGCAGTATTTT	CASSVVNTSTDTQYF
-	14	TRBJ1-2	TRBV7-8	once	TGTGCCAGCAGCTTAGGAGCAGAAAACTATGGCTACACCTTC	CASSLGAENYGYTF
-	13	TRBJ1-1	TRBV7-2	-	TGTGCCAGCAGCTTAAACAGGAACACTGAAGCTTTCTTT	CASSLNRNTEAFF
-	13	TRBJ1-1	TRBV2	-	TGTGCCGGGGGGCGGGGTCAAAACACTGAAGCTTTCTTT	CAGGRGQNTEAFF